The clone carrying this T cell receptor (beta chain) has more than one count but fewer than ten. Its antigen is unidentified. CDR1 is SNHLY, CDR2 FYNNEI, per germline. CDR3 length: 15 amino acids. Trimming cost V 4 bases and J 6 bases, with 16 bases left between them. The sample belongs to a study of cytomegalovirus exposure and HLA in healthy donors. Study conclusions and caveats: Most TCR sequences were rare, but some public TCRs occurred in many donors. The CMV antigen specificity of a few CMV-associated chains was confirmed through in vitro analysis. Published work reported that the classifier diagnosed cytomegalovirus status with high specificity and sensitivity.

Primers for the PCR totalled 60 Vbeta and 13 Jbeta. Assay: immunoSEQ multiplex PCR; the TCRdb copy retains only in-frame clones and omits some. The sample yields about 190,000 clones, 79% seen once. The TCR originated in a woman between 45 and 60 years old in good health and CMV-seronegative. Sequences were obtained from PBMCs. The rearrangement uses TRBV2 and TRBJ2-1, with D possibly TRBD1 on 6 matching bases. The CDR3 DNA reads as TGTGCCAGCAGTGGGGCCCCGGCAGGGGCCAATGAGCAGTTCTTC. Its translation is CASSGAPAGANEQFF.